The present T cell receptor beta chain was sequenced within a study of blood T cell repertoires in COVID-19. As for the study in general: COVID-19 samples, acute and convalescent, were from the United States, Italy and Spain.

The CDR3 length is 14 residues. Per germline, CDR1 SNHLY and CDR2 FYNNEI. V lost 3 bases and J 0 bases, leaving 6 bases between the germline ends. Clones were read by immunoSEQ multiplex PCR, and TCRdb kept only the in-frame ones, dropping some. Found here are approximately 100,000 clones, 69% of them singletons; the top ten hold less than 6.5%. Sequenced input: peripheral blood. This sequence joins TRBV2 and TRBJ2-4; D not certain. This receptor was identified in an older man with acute or convalescent COVID-19. DNA of the CDR3: TGTGCCAGCAGTGAGTCCCTAGCCAAAAACATTCAGTACTTC. Its translation is CASSESLAKNIQYF. Based on the CDR3 plus reference TRBV2 and TRBJ2-4, the full variable domain is EPEVTQTPSHQVTQMGQEVILRCVPISNHLYFYWYRQILGQKVEFLVSFYNNEISEKSEIFDDQFSVERPDGSNFTLKIRSTKLEDSAMYFCASSESLAKNIQYFGAGTRLSVL.